Here is one T cell receptor (beta chain) with its context. The data were taken from a study of blood T cell repertoires in COVID-19. Study-wide context: Sites in the United States, Italy and Spain provided acute and convalescent COVID-19 samples. PBMCs, B-cell-depleted T cells, or T cells were the source of the cDNA or gDNA that made up the material.

Looked up from germline, CDR1 is KGHDR and CDR2 is SFDVKD. The CDR3 spans 18 residues. V was clipped by 4 bases and J by 5 bases, with 24 bases between them. In the original workflow: From reference gene primer amplification, estimates of nucleated cell counts were derived. The protocol was immunoSEQ multiplex PCR, while the TCRdb copy is restricted to in-frame clones and leaves out a portion. That table is the source of V, J and clone size, and D and trimming were worked out from the DNA. The sample yields 450,000 to 500,000 clones, roughly 88% seen once. V and J are TRBV24-1 and TRBJ2-3; a weak D match, TRBD2 (7 bases). This sequence originates from a human donor in a cohort sampled during active COVID-19. The sequencing sample was made of peripheral blood. The CDR3 DNA follows: TGTGCCACCAGTGAGTCCCCGGGAGGACAGTCTAGTCGAGATACGCAGTATTTT. Residues: CATSESPGGQSSRDTQYF.